This T cell receptor (beta chain) was documented in a study of a mutant IDH1 vaccine in newly diagnosed glioma. About the study: Patients arrived already treated with radiotherapy, temozolomide, or both, most having had both.

CDR3 size: 15 residues. Trimming left V 8 bases short and J 0 bases short, with 17 bases between. Germline CDR1 and CDR2: SQVTM and ANQGSEA. Sequenced by immunoSEQ multiplex PCR; TCRdb stores in-frame clones only, minus some. This sample carries nearly 70,000 clones, 70% to 80% of them seen once, and the ten largest clones take approximately 8%. Time point specified: baseline, week 1 (first vaccination visit). Treatment of the sample: pre-vaccination baseline after standard-of-care therapy. Patients carried new grade 3 or 4 IDH1-mutant astrocytomas lacking nuclear ATRX. The sequence derives from a man aged 50 to 60 with glioma. The V and J genes are TRBV29-1 and TRBJ1-3; D unclear. The specimen comprised PBMCs, sampled from a glioma patient treated with radiotherapy, temozolomide or both. CDR3 sequence: CSPLPEQSSGNTIYF. The CDR3 DNA reads TGCAGCCCCTTACCAGAACAGTCCTCTGGAAACACCATATATTTT.